The present T cell receptor beta chain was sequenced within a study of blood T cell repertoires in COVID-19. The CDR3 consists of 17 residues. CDR1 KGHDR and CDR2 SFDVKD come from the germline V gene. The V gene end was trimmed by 0 bases and the J gene end by 6 bases; junction bases not matched to a gene: 10. Using immunoSEQ multiplex PCR, the repertoire was profiled, and TCRdb retains in-frame clones only, with some absent. Among under 170,000 clones listed, around four fifths were seen once. Sequencing was performed on peripheral blood. V and J are TRBV24-1 and TRBJ1-2; 9 bases match TRBD1. The receptor was derived from a man between 65 and 85 years old with acute or convalescent COVID-19. The CDR3 nucleotides read TGTGCCACCAGTGATTTGGGGTCGGGGACAGGGCGCGATGGCTACACCTTC. Residues: CATSDLGSGTGRDGYTF.